Listed below are T cell receptor beta chains from one sample, sequenced in a study of T cells in Graves' hyperthyroidism and ophthalmopathy. TCRdb re-analysed the multiplex PCR reads in MiXCR, keeping a single row per CDR3 protein. The sample has over 700,000 distinct CDR3 sequences; approximately 36% are singletons. The specimen sequenced was blood. These receptors came from a woman between 35 and 50 years old with Graves' hyperthyroidism. CDR3s include the opening cysteine and the closing phenylalanine or tryptophan. The D gene is left open where the match is weak. Where a row states a size, it is once, few, many or the class of an expanded clone; other rows omit it.

J gene	clone size	CDR3 length	D gene	V gene	CDR3 DNA	CDR3 protein
TRBJ1-1	-	13	-	TRBV12-3/TRBV12-4	TGTGCCAGCAGCCTATTAGAGGGGACTGAAGCTTTCTTT	CASSLLEGTEAFF
TRBJ2-7	-	15	TRBD2	TRBV13	TGTGCCAGCAGCTTAATTGGTAGCGGGAACCACGAGCAGTACTTC	CASSLIGSGNHEQYF
TRBJ2-5	-	14	-	TRBV20-1	TGCAGTGCTGGGAGACTTGACAGTCAAGAGACCCAGTACTTC	CSAGRLDSQETQYF
TRBJ1-2	-	14	TRBD1	TRBV24-1	TGTGCCACCAGTGATTTCCGGACAGGGTACGGCTACACCTTC	CATSDFRTGYGYTF
TRBJ2-7	-	12	-	TRBV29-1	TGCAGCACCCGGGACAACTCCTACGAGCAGTACTTC	CSTRDNSYEQYF
TRBJ1-1	many	12	-	TRBV5-4	TGTGCCAGCAGCTTGGAAGGGTATCAAGCTTTCTTT	CASSLEGYQAFF
TRBJ1-5	-	13	-	TRBV4-1	TGCGCCAGCTCACAGGGTGACAATCAGCCCCAGCATTTT	CASSQGDNQPQHF
TRBJ2-7	-	17	-	TRBV29-1	TGCAGCGTCCCTAGAGACGGGCTAGCAGGAGGTGGGTACGAGCAGTACTTC	CSVPRDGLAGGGYEQYF
TRBJ2-6	few	14	-	TRBV14	TGTGCCAGCAGCCAAGAGACTGGGGCCAACGTCCTGACTTTC	CASSQETGANVLTF
TRBJ1-2	-	15	TRBD1	TRBV28	TGTGCCAGCAGATCTCCGGACAGGGGGCGGCGTGGCTACACCTTC	CASRSPDRGRRGYTF
TRBJ1-4	-	14	-	TRBV2	TGTGCCAGCAGTAATCAAATTGGGACGGAAAAACTGTTTTTT	CASSNQIGTEKLFF
TRBJ2-2	-	13	-	TRBV10-3	TGTGCCATCAGCCAGGGCGCACCCGGGGAGCTGTTTTTT	CAISQGAPGELFF
TRBJ2-7	-	14	-	TRBV12-3/TRBV12-4	TGTGCCAGCAGTTCCCGAGGGGAGTCCTACGAGCAGTACTTC	CASSSRGESYEQYF
TRBJ2-5	many	13	-	TRBV7-2	TGTGCCAGCAGCTTAGTGGATCGGGAGACCCAGTACTTC	CASSLVDRETQYF
TRBJ1-2	many	11	-	TRBV7-2	TGTGCCAGCAGCGCACCTCTTAGCTACACCTTC	CASSAPLSYTF
TRBJ2-5	-	13	-	TRBV29-1	TGCAGCGTAGGGCCCCGGCGGGAAGAGACCCAGTACTTC	CSVGPRREETQYF
TRBJ2-7	many	14	-	TRBV12-3/TRBV12-4	TGTGCCAGCAGCATCCGACAGAGCTCCTACGAGCAGTACTTC	CASSIRQSSYEQYF